The 26 T cell receptor beta chains presented below share a single source sample, sequenced in a study of T cells expressing NK-cell markers. TCRdb processed the 5' RACE reads again and assigns one entry to each CDR3 protein, with no DNA. The listing records 400,000 or so distinct CDR3 sequences. Material: blood T cells: a sorted CD56 or NKG2C T cell subset, CD4+ or CD8+ T cells, or bulk PBMC T cells (not recorded which). The source of these receptors is a woman between 50 and 59 years old in good health.

The J gene is TRBJ2-3, the V gene TRBV11-2; TCRdb gives TRBD2 as the D gene, but with no DNA this cannot be confirmed. The CDR3 is 16 residues long. Germline CDR1 SGHAT, CDR2 FQNNGV. CDR3 loop: CASSSRGRAGTDTQYF. Full variable domain (missing parts from reference TRBV11-2 and TRBJ2-3): EAGVAQSPRYKIIEKRQSVAFWCNPISGHATLYWYQQILGQGPKLLIQFQNNGVVDDSQLPKDRFSAERLKGVDSTLKIQPAKLEDSAVYLCASSSRGRAGTDTQYFGPGTRLTVL.

V gene TRBV20-1 combines with J gene TRBJ1-5. The V gene's germline CDR1 is DFQATT and CDR2 SNEGSKA (reference sequence). The length of the CDR3 is 15 residues. The CDR3 region is CSAVDSRYSNQPQHF.

This rearrangement joins TRBV11-2 to TRBJ2-4; TCRdb's assignment of TRBD2 cannot be checked, as there is no DNA. The CDR3 is 18 amino acids. The germline CDR1 and CDR2 sequences are SGHAT and FQNNGV. The CDR3 protein is CASSLDRRDGLAKNIQYF.

This rearrangement joins TRBV2 to TRBJ2-3; the D gene TCRdb calls, TRBD2, cannot be checked with no DNA. Germline V lookup: CDR1 SNHLY, CDR2 FYNNEI. This CDR3 comprises 14 residues. CDR3 sequence reads: CAMRGLLRGDTQYF.

This rearrangement joins TRBV6-6 to TRBJ2-3; absent DNA, TCRdb's TRBD1 call cannot be checked. Germline CDR1 reads MNHNY; CDR2 reads SVGAGI (reference sequence). CDR3 size: 13 residues. The CDR3 loop reads CASSYQGQGAQYF.

The chain couples TRBV27 to TRBJ2-3; TCRdb selects TRBD2, and the lack of DNA leaves this call unchecked. Germline-derived CDR1 and CDR2 are MNHEY and SMNVEV (reference sequence). This CDR3 has 17 residues. CDR3 protein: CASSHTGTSLGRDTQYF.

The chain has TRBV6-4 and TRBJ2-3. The germline gives CDR1 MRHNA, CDR2 SNTAGT. This CDR3 contains 15 residues. CDR3 loop: CASSDSARNTDTQYF.

The genes are TRBV25-1 and TRBJ2-2; the D gene TCRdb calls, TRBD2, cannot be checked with no DNA. The CDR3 loop spans 17 amino acids. The germline V gene encodes CDR1 MGHDK and CDR2 SYGVNS. The CDR3 loop reads CASSENKGGRAPGELFF. The whole variable domain, filled in from reference TRBV25-1 and TRBJ2-2, reads EADIYQTPRYLVIGTGKKITLECSQTMGHDKMYWYQQDPGMELHLIHYSYGVNSTEKGDLSSESTVSRIRTEHFPLTLESARPSHTSQYLCASSENKGGRAPGELFFGEGSRLTVL.

J is TRBJ2-1 and V is TRBV4-1. The CDR3 has 17 amino acids. Germline V gene sequence: CDR1 MGHRA, CDR2 YSYEKL. The CDR3 protein is CASSRIDMGYSYNEQFF.

The chain recombines TRBV5-4 with TRBJ1-3; TCRdb gives TRBD1 as the D gene, but with no DNA this cannot be confirmed. The length of the CDR3 is 15 residues. CDR1 is SGHNT, CDR2 YYREEE, per germline (reference sequence). CDR3: CASSLTGARGNTIYF.

The chain links TRBV18 to TRBJ2-3. Germline CDR1 and CDR2: KGHSH and LQKENI. This CDR3 region has 11 residues. The chain's CDR3 is CATKKTDTQYF. The full variable domain, its missing parts supplied by reference TRBV18 and TRBJ2-3, is NAGVMQNPRHLVRRRGQEARLRCSPMKGHSHVYWYRQLPEEGLKFMVYLQKENIIDESGMPKERFSAEFPKEGPSILRIQQVVRGDSAAYFCATKKTDTQYFGPGTRLTVL.

The J gene is TRBJ2-5, the V gene TRBV5-1; TCRdb's D call, TRBD2, is unchecked because there is no DNA. There are 16 residues in the CDR3. Germline loops: CDR1 SGHRS, CDR2 YFSETQ. This CDR3 reads CASSVLAGGMIETQYF.

This chain links TRBV5-1 with TRBJ2-7; no DNA is available, so the TRBD1 call from TCRdb remains unchecked. The CDR3 has 15 residues. Germline values: CDR1 SGHRS, CDR2 YFSETQ. The CDR3 spells CASSPSGESSYEQYF.

Here the CDR3 reads CAWRVQGTIVDYGYTF. This chain links TRBV30 with TRBJ1-2. CDR1 is GTSNPN, CDR2 SVGIG, per germline (reference sequence). This CDR3 comprises 16 residues.

This chain joins TRBV4-2 and TRBJ2-5. This CDR3 has 13 amino acids. In germline, CDR1 is LGHNA, CDR2 YNFKEQ. CDR3 residues: CASSQVLRETQYF.

The chain couples TRBV30 to TRBJ1-2. Germline CDR1 GTSNPN, CDR2 SVGIG (reference sequence). This CDR3 spans 14 amino acids. The CDR3 sequence: CAWSLYRTNYGYTF.

This rearrangement joins TRBV5-1 to TRBJ2-7; TCRdb lists TRBD1, though no DNA is available to test this call. CDR1 SGHRS and CDR2 YFSETQ come from the germline V gene. The CDR3 is 17 residues long. This CDR3 is CASSSFHKQGSSYEQYF.

The rearrangement joins TRBV5-6 to TRBJ2-1. Germline V gene sequence: CDR1 SGHDT, CDR2 YYEEEE. There are 13 residues in the CDR3. CDR3 amino acids: CASSSTLDNEQFF.

The V call is TRBV11-2, the J call TRBJ2-1; TCRdb indicates TRBD1, and absent DNA this call remains unverified. The CDR3 spans 16 residues. In germline, CDR1 is SGHAT, CDR2 FQNNGV. Here the CDR3 reads CASSPTAGDNSNEQFF.

V is TRBV12-3 or TRBV12-4 and J is TRBJ1-1; the D gene TCRdb calls, TRBD1, cannot be checked with no DNA. The CDR3 contains 12 residues. The CDR3 spells CASSRRTDEAFF.

The gene calls are TRBV3-1 and TRBJ2-3; TCRdb's assignment of TRBD2 cannot be checked, as there is no DNA. CDR1 is LGHDT, CDR2 YNNKEL, per germline (reference sequence). CDR3 length: 15 residues. Here the CDR3 reads CASSQGASGGDTQYF.

This chain uses TRBV6-2 or TRBV6-3 with TRBJ2-5; TCRdb returns TRBD2, unconfirmable since there is no DNA. Germline V gene sequence: CDR1 MNHEY, CDR2 SVGEGT. The CDR3 sequence is 14 residues long. The CDR3 sequence is CASSEWTSQETQYF.

V and J are TRBV29-1 and TRBJ1-1; TCRdb names TRBD1, which stays unverified in the absence of DNA. The germline V gene has CDR1 SQVTM and CDR2 ANQGSEA. The CDR3 extends over 14 amino acids. The chain's CDR3 is CSVPKQGFGTEAFF.

V and J are TRBV2 and TRBJ2-3; the TCRdb D gene call, TRBD1, has no DNA to confirm it. The V gene's germline CDR1 is SNHLY and CDR2 FYNNEI. This CDR3 spans 16 amino acids. CDR3 sequence reads: CASSDISPPPGDTQYF.

This chain connects TRBV6-1 to TRBJ1-1. Germline CDR1 and CDR2: MNHNS and SASEGT. The length of the CDR3 is 13 residues. CDR3 sequence reads: CASRWDGNTEAFF.

The chain recombines TRBV11-3 with TRBJ2-3. This CDR3 has 12 amino acids. Germline CDR1 reads SGHNT; CDR2 reads YENEEA. CDR3 in amino acids: CASSLSLDTQYF.